This T cell receptor beta chain was sequenced in a study of blood T cell repertoires in COVID-19. About the study: COVID-19 samples collected from the United States, Italy and Spain covered acute and convalescent phases. T cells, B-cell-depleted T cells, or PBMCs provided the cDNA or gDNA that served as material.

The germline V gene has CDR1 SNHLY and CDR2 FYNNEI. This CDR3 comprises 15 residues. Trimming shortened V by 2 bases and J by 4 bases, and 12 bases separated the two germline ends. Only in-frame clones appear in the TCRdb table, and some are missing; sequencing was by immunoSEQ multiplex PCR. The repertoire includes approximately 280,000 clones, 65% to 85% of them detected once, and roughly 1.5% sits in the top ten. This rearrangement joins TRBV2 to TRBJ1-3; perhaps TRBD1 as D (5 bases). Sequenced input: peripheral blood. The sequence was collected from a human donor with COVID-19, enrolled during active disease. The donor label of this sample is uncertain. The CDR3, as DNA: TGTGCCAGCAGTGAATCCCCCAGGGTGGGAAACACCATATATTTT. Translation: CASSESPRVGNTIYF.